Shown below are 21 T cell receptor beta chains from a single sample sequenced in a study of T cell changes during pregnancy in multiple sclerosis. Using immunoSEQ multiplex PCR, the repertoire was profiled, and TCRdb retains in-frame clones only, with some absent. Of 40,000 to 50,000 clones detected, 90% to 95% appear once; the ten largest clones hold roughly 8.3%. The material was CD8+ T cells from peripheral blood mononuclear cells, obtained in the third trimester of pregnancy. The source of these receptors is a female donor with multiple sclerosis, enrolled in a pregnancy study.

This clone appeared a single time. The genes are TRBV6-5 and TRBJ2-1; a possible D gene is TRBD2 (6 bases). Trimming shortened V by 4 bases and J by 0 bases, and 10 bases separated the two germline ends. Germline V gives CDR1 MNHEY, CDR2 SVGAGI. The CDR3 loop spans 15 amino acids. The CDR3 DNA is TGTGCCAGCAGTTTGGACGGGAGCTCCTACAATGAGCAGTTCTTC. It specifies CASSLDGSSYNEQFF.

The V and J genes are TRBV5-1 and TRBJ2-1; weak D call: TRBD1 (6 bases). CDR3 size: 15 residues. The V gene lost 0 bases and the J gene lost 8 bases, with 15 bases spanning the gap. Germline CDR1 SGHRS, CDR2 YFSETQ. CDR3 region: CASSLAVRGLDEQFF. The DNA of the CDR3 is TGCGCCAGCAGCTTGGCCGTCAGGGGTCTGGATGAGCAGTTCTTC.

The rearrangement joins TRBV2 to TRBJ1-4, with 7 bases lining up with TRBD1. The CDR3 contains 12 residues. Per the germline V gene, CDR1 is SNHLY and CDR2 is FYNNEI. The ends lost 6 bases at V and 8 bases at J; junction bases unmatched: 3. CDR3 nucleotides: TGTGCCAGCAGGGGACAGAGAGAAAAACTGTTTTTT. This translates into CASRGQREKLFF. The full variable domain, completed using reference TRBV2 and TRBJ1-4, is EPEVTQTPSHQVTQMGQEVILRCVPISNHLYFYWYRQILGQKVEFLVSFYNNEISEKSEIFDDQFSVERPDGSNFTLKIRSTKLEDSAMYFCASRGQREKLFFGSGTQLSVL.

The genes are TRBV7-2 and TRBJ2-7, with D possibly matching TRBD2 (5 bases). The CDR3 extends over 16 amino acids. Germline CDR1 reads SGHTA; CDR2 reads FQGNSA. V was trimmed by 2 bases and J by 5 bases, leaving 19 bases between them. CDR3 coding DNA: TGTGCCAGCAGCTTATTCCTTGAGGGTGTTCTTAACGAGCAGTACTTC. Translated: CASSLFLEGVLNEQYF.

The V gene is TRBV28, the J gene TRBJ2-7; possible D gene TRBD1, 6 bases. CDR3 length equals 15 residues. CDR1 is MDHEN and CDR2 is SYDVKM in the germline V gene. V dropped 5 bases and J dropped 3 bases, with 17 bases sitting between them. CDR3 loop: CASSPPPGQVYEQYF. The CDR3 DNA is TGTGCCAGCAGTCCCCCGCCGGGACAAGTCTACGAGCAGTACTTC.

J is TRBJ1-5 and V is TRBV6-5; 8 bases match TRBD1. Germline loops: CDR1 MNHEY, CDR2 SVGAGI. V was pared by 5 bases and J by 2 bases, with 5 bases of the junction left unmatched. The CDR3 sequence is 15 residues long. This CDR3 reads CASSLTGGGNQPQHF. In DNA, the CDR3 is TGTGCCAGCAGTCTCACAGGGGGAGGCAATCAGCCCCAGCATTTT.

This sequence joins TRBV7-8 and TRBJ1-5, with D tentatively TRBD1 (5 bases). The germline V and J ends were trimmed by 5 bases and 8 bases, with 22 bases remaining between them. CDR1 and CDR2 (germline): SGHVS, FQNEAQ. The CDR3 runs to 16 residues. In DNA form, the CDR3 reads TGTGCCAGCAGCCCCACCACCCCTGGGGCCGGTAAGCCCCAGCATTTT. Its translation: CASSPTTPGAGKPQHF.

V is TRBV2 and J is TRBJ2-1, with 7 bases aligning to TRBD2. Per germline, CDR1 SNHLY and CDR2 FYNNEI. The V segment lost 6 bases and the J segment 14 bases; nucleotides outside the gene matches: 4. This CDR3 is 10 amino acids long. The CDR3 region is CASRGGRKFF. CDR3 coding DNA: TGTGCCAGCAGGGGGGGGAGAAAGTTCTTC.

V gene TRBV28 combines with J gene TRBJ1-5; weak D call: TRBD1 (5 bases). The CDR3 runs 15 residues. Germline CDR1 reads MDHEN; CDR2 reads SYDVKM. Trimming shortened V by 3 bases and J by 1 base, and 10 bases separated the two germline ends. The CDR3 DNA reads as TGTGCCAGCAGTTTTCAAGGGGCGAGCAATCAGCCCCAGCATTTT. Its protein product is CASSFQGASNQPQHF.

The rearrangement joins TRBV28 to TRBJ2-7; tentatively, D is TRBD2 (6 bases). The CDR3 has 17 amino acids. With 5 bases removed from V and 4 bases from J, the gap between germline ends came to 24 bases. CDR1 is MDHEN and CDR2 is SYDVKM in the germline V gene. CDR3 region: CASSPRSWSGSYYEQYF. The CDR3 DNA reads as TGTGCCAGCAGTCCCCGCTCGTGGAGCGGGTCTTATTACGAGCAGTACTTC.

The chain combines TRBV19 with TRBJ2-7; 7 bases are shared with TRBD2. The germline CDR1 and CDR2 sequences are LNHDA and SQIVND (reference sequence). This CDR3 spans 13 amino acids. Trimming took 5 bases from V and 1 from J; bases not matched to a gene: 2. The CDR3: CASSAGRSYEQYF. CDR3 coding DNA: TGTGCCAGTAGTGCCGGGAGGTCCTACGAGCAGTACTTC.

Only one count was recorded for this clone. CDR3 DNA sequence: TGTGCCAGCAGTTACGGGGGGGCCGTCTACGAGCAGTACTTC. Translated, it gives CASSYGGAVYEQYF. V is TRBV6-5 and J is TRBJ2-7; TRBD2 might be the D (7 bases). The CDR3 is 14 residues long. Per the germline V gene, CDR1 is MNHEY and CDR2 is SVGAGI. Trimming cost V 2 bases and J 3 bases, with 11 bases left between them.

The chain combines TRBV11-2 with TRBJ2-3; the D is unclear. Trimming cost V 7 bases and J 5 bases, with 7 bases left between them. Germline V gene lookup returns CDR1 SGHAT and CDR2 FQNNGV. The CDR3 contains 11 residues. This CDR3 is CASTLGDTQYF. DNA of the CDR3: TGTGCCAGCACCCTAGGAGATACGCAGTATTTT.

This sequence joins TRBV7-9 and TRBJ1-4, with D possibly being TRBD1 (6 bases). Germline CDR1 is SEHNR and CDR2 is FQNEAQ (reference sequence). The CDR3 runs 15 residues. V lost 3 bases and J lost 7, with 15 bases in between. The CDR3 bases are TGTGCCAGCAGCTTCCTCCGACAGGAAGGTGAAAAACTGTTTTTT. Its protein is CASSFLRQEGEKLFF.

The V call is TRBV9, the J call TRBJ1-2; the D gene is possibly TRBD1 (6 bases). V was clipped by 3 bases and J by 6 bases, with 12 bases between them. There are 13 residues in the CDR3. Germline CDR1 is SGDLS and CDR2 is YYNGEE. DNA of the CDR3: TGTGCCAGCAGCGCCGGGGGGGCGGATGGCTACACCTTC. The encoded protein is CASSAGGADGYTF.

This clone was counted once. The chain combines TRBV28 with TRBJ1-5; D unresolved. V was cut by 1 base and J by 3 bases, with 13 bases left in between. Germline loops: CDR1 MDHEN, CDR2 SYDVKM. This CDR3 contains 16 residues. Here the CDR3 reads CASSLYTPQVNQPQHF. CDR3 nucleotides: TGTGCCAGCAGTTTATATACCCCCCAGGTCAATCAGCCCCAGCATTTT.

V gene TRBV10-2 combines with J gene TRBJ2-7; TRBD2 is a possible D gene (6 bases). Per germline, CDR1 WSHSY and CDR2 SAAADI. The CDR3 length is 14 residues. The V and J ends lost 7 bases and 3 bases respectively, with 16 bases between them. The CDR3 spells CASKQREKSYEQYF. The DNA of the CDR3 is TGCGCCAGCAAGCAACGGGAGAAAAGCTACGAGCAGTACTTC.

The V gene is TRBV4-2, the J gene TRBJ2-7; 10 bases fit TRBD1. The CDR3 covers 15 residues. V shed 4 bases and J 2 bases; nucleotides not matched to a gene: 5. CDR1 and CDR2 from the germline V gene are LGHNA and YNFKEQ. The CDR3 bases are TGTGCCAGCAGCCCAAGGACAGGGGGAGCCTACGAGCAGTACTTC. As protein: CASSPRTGGAYEQYF.

The chain combines TRBV7-9 with TRBJ2-3; TRBD1 is a possible D gene (6 bases). The germline V and J ends were trimmed by 4 bases and 3 bases, with 14 bases remaining between them. Germline assignment: CDR1 SEHNR and CDR2 FQNEAQ (reference sequence). The CDR3 runs to 15 residues. CDR3 DNA sequence: TGTGCCAGCAGCTCTTTAGAGGGGGTTACAGATACGCAGTATTTT. It yields the protein CASSSLEGVTDTQYF.

This sequence joins TRBV2 and TRBJ2-1; D is perhaps TRBD2 (6 bases). Looked up from germline, CDR1 is SNHLY and CDR2 is FYNNEI. V lost 6 bases and J lost 0, with 12 bases in between. CDR3 length: 15 residues. The chain's CDR3 is CASRGAGRSYNEQFF. DNA of the CDR3: TGTGCCAGCAGAGGTGCGGGGCGCTCCTACAATGAGCAGTTCTTC.

The CDR3 DNA is TGTGCCAGCAGTTACTCCCTTCTTTACGAGCAGTACTTC. This gives the protein CASSYSLLYEQYF. The chain combines TRBV6-6 with TRBJ2-7, with unresolved D. Trimming cost V 0 bases and J 4 bases, with 7 bases left between them. CDR1 is MNHNY and CDR2 is SVGAGI in the germline V gene (reference sequence). The CDR3 totals 13 residues.